This record concerns one TCR beta chain sequence. Germline V CDR1 and CDR2: MGHRA, YSYEKL. The CDR3 has 16 amino acids. Germline trimming cut 0 bases from V and 9 bases from J; bases unmatched to any gene: 5. Measured with immunoSEQ multiplex PCR; TCRdb has only the in-frame clones, and not every one. The data contain about 84,000 clones, roughly 93% of them singletons. The record originates from a study of technical replicates of blood from several donors. This clonotype was sampled from a human donor in good health. This chain uses TRBV4-1 with TRBJ2-1, with TRBD2 matching over 13 bases. The sample taken for sequencing was T cells isolated from PBMCs. The CDR3 coding sequence is TGCGCCAGCAGCCAAGAACTAGCGGGGGGGCCGTTTGAGCAGTTCTTC. This encodes CASSQELAGGPFEQFF.